Described below is a single T cell receptor beta chain sequence and its context. What this receptor recognizes is not known. No base quality information exists; no much larger clone differs at one position. These data come from a study of tumor-infiltrating lymphocytes in glioblastoma multiforme (dated by TCRdb to the late 2010s). As for the study more broadly: To test whether intratumoral genomic heterogeneity fosters TIL diversity, the study jointly examined somatic mutations, TIL diversity and immune response activity. The paper's findings and limits, for the study overall: The authors noted that sorting T cells into functional subsets, which was not done in the study, would be a future improvement. Generalizability was limited because only one glioblastoma patient was included in the TCR and somatic mutation analysis. Clone frequencies may be distorted by RNA-based TCR sequencing because unequal numbers of TCR transcripts are carried by T cells.

Using a modified ARM-PCR protocol with multiple V-beta primers and a C-beta primer, the team built TCRB libraries from RNA through three nested multiplex PCR rounds. ProtoScript II Reverse Transcriptase and a C-beta primer were used to synthesize TCRB-specific cDNA from around 0.48 ug total RNA. The description of the TCRB libraries did not include any unique molecular identifiers. The third PCR added barcodes and adapters over around 24 cycles with Deep VentR (exo-) polymerase, followed by gel purification of 250-500 bp bands. TCRB libraries were sequenced with 250 bp paired-end reads on an Illumina HiSeq 2500. As for the authors' bioinformatics: Trimmomatic was used to clean reads, FLASH to merge reads, MiGEC to assign V, D and J segments, and VDJtools to perform the analysis. The Shannon-Wiener diversity index, calculated using VDJtools, was used to quantify repertoire diversity. TCRdb reprocessing: public reads trimmed at Q25 with fastp, clones called with MiXCR, in-frame beta chains kept. Rows with one shared CDR3 protein collapse into an entry with the most common genes and DNA. TCRdb assigned the V and J calls; the authors' analysis was not used. Present in this sample are approximately 20,000 distinct CDR3 sequences, roughly 68% of which were seen just once. Around 18% of the sample lies in the top ten.

For peripheral blood mononuclear cells, total RNA was isolated with TRIzol reagent and then purified using the RNeasy kit. All RNA had OD 260/280 ratios above 1.9 and RNA integrity numbers above 6.5. Deletion took 5 bases off V and 9 bases off J, with a span of 11 bases between the germline ends. Taken from cysteine to phenylalanine, the CDR3 has 11 residues. Just the 33-base CDR3 DNA is kept, in frame starting at base 1. CDR1 and CDR2, looked up from the germline V gene, are SGHAT and FQNNGV. The chain joins TRBV11-2 to TRBJ2-7, and possibly TRBD2, on 6 matching bases. This TCR was sampled from a male donor with glioblastoma. The sequenced sample was peripheral blood. The nucleotide sequence reads TGTGCCAGCAGCCCTCTGCGGGGGCAGTACTTC. Its protein is CASSPLRGQYF.